The rows below give T cell receptor beta chains drawn from one sample of a study of blood T cell repertoires in COVID-19. Profiling relied on immunoSEQ multiplex PCR, and the TCRdb table lists in-frame clones only, not all of them. In the table there are hundreds of thousands of clones, 90% of which are singletons. What was sequenced was peripheral blood. These receptor sequences come from a woman aged 40-49 years with COVID-19, enrolled during active disease. CDR3s include the opening cysteine and the closing phenylalanine or tryptophan. D genes are given only for firm matches.

J	D	V	CDR3
TRBJ1-3	.	TRBV20-1	CSASIGGLGGNTIYF
TRBJ1-2	.	TRBV19	CASSVSTGGYTF
TRBJ1-1	.	TRBV6-5	CASSRTRGSEAFF
TRBJ1-1	TRBD1	TRBV27	CASSWGQGRTEAFF
TRBJ2-2	.	TRBV6-5	CASSYGRAGELFF
TRBJ2-6	TRBD1	TRBV29-1	CSARQGAANVLTF
TRBJ1-2	.	TRBV6-4	CASRLQAGGYGYTF
TRBJ1-1	.	TRBV27	CASGQGRNTEAFF
TRBJ1-2	.	TRBV4-3	CASSQGLGLAVGYTF
TRBJ1-4	.	TRBV7-9	CASSQDRGTNEKLFF
TRBJ1-5	.	TRBV7-2	CASSLSDFQPQHF
TRBJ2-1	TRBD1	TRBV24-1	CATSGRQGLMGEQFF
TRBJ1-1	TRBD1	TRBV28	CASSLPGTDTNTEAFF
TRBJ2-2	.	TRBV9	CASVGWTGELFF
TRBJ2-7	.	TRBV28	CASSSRGTIYEQYF
TRBJ2-1	TRBD2	TRBV18	CASSPGLAGLGNNEQFF
TRBJ2-1	TRBD2	TRBV7-9	CASSRGLAGVNEQFF
TRBJ1-2	.	TRBV7-8	CASSLGGVNYGYTF
TRBJ1-1	.	TRBV7-6	CASSGQPSNTEAFF
TRBJ1-1	.	TRBV7-9	CASSFSTEAFF
TRBJ1-1	.	TRBV28	CATTPFSTSTEAFF
TRBJ2-1	TRBD2	TRBV2	CASSQRGLAGDYNEQFF
TRBJ1-2	.	TRBV6-5	CASSRTVANYGYTF
TRBJ2-5	TRBD1	TRBV6-5	CASSLQGADQETQYF
TRBJ1-2	TRBD1	TRBV6-5	CASSSPGQGRSGYTF
TRBJ2-2	.	TRBV27	CASRDWMANTGELFF
TRBJ1-2	TRBD1	TRBV6-6	CASSGTVSSGYTF
TRBJ1-5	TRBD1	TRBV4-3	CASSQDGDRGQPQHF
TRBJ1-6	TRBD1	TRBV24-1	CATSDSRTGYNSPLHF
TRBJ1-1	.	TRBV6-2/TRBV6-3	CASSYIPGYKAFF
TRBJ2-3	TRBD2	TRBV29-1	CSVEMGGIVTQYF
TRBJ2-7	.	TRBV27	CASSFYLTGPYEQYF
TRBJ1-4	.	TRBV3-1/TRBV3-2	CASSHRRGNEKLFF
TRBJ1-5	.	TRBV19	CASSIVLQEKDQPQHF
TRBJ2-3	TRBD2	TRBV28	CASRLLAGGLTDTQYF
TRBJ1-5	.	TRBV6-2/TRBV6-3	CASSYWGGSPRGISPQHF
TRBJ2-7	TRBD2	TRBV5-1	CASSLNSRLGGLDEQYF
TRBJ2-5	TRBD1	TRBV6-6	CASSSSLRGLLETQYF
TRBJ2-2	.	TRBV24-1	CATSEGGTGELFF
TRBJ1-2	.	TRBV29-1	CSVGLALGEGYTF
TRBJ2-7	TRBD1	TRBV9	CASSVDPGQGVHEQYF
TRBJ2-2	TRBD1	TRBV7-2	CASSLEPTGGLGELFF
TRBJ2-2	TRBD2	TRBV2	CASSDIILAGEAGELFF
TRBJ1-3	.	TRBV6-6	CASSYEQSSGNTIYF
TRBJ1-2	.	TRBV4-3	CASSPSGRGGYTF
TRBJ2-5	TRBD2	TRBV5-1	CASRVGSSGTTQETQYF
TRBJ1-2	.	TRBV6-5	CASSSLQGYGYTF
TRBJ2-3	TRBD2	TRBV6-2/TRBV6-3	CASSGLAGDNGVAQYF
TRBJ2-2	.	TRBV30	CAWSVLGRGSGELFF
TRBJ1-2	TRBD1	TRBV28	CASSSPAGTGLSGYTF
TRBJ2-3	TRBD2	TRBV24-1	CATSGVAGDTQYF
TRBJ1-4	.	TRBV14	CASSQIGRVNEKLFF